This TCR beta chain was identified in a study of blood T cell repertoires in COVID-19. Study processing details: By means of reference gene primer amplification, nucleated cell counts were estimated. TCRdb's copy holds only in-frame clones and misses some; the assay was immunoSEQ multiplex PCR. V, J and clone size derive from that table, while D and trimming were established from the DNA sequence. Here the sample spans about 280,000 clones, approximately 91% being singletons. The V and J ends lost 5 bases and 0 bases respectively, with 9 bases between them. In germline, CDR1 is SGHNT, CDR2 YENEEA. CDR3 size: 14 residues.

This chain uses TRBV11-3 with TRBJ2-3, with D perhaps matching TRBD1 (5 bases). The sequence came from a woman in her twenties or thirties who had recovered from COVID-19. Sequenced sample: PBMCs or T cells enriched from blood (not recorded which). The CDR3, as DNA: TGTGCCAGCAGCGCGCAGGGAAGCACAGATACGCAGTATTTT. Translated, it gives CASSAQGSTDTQYF.